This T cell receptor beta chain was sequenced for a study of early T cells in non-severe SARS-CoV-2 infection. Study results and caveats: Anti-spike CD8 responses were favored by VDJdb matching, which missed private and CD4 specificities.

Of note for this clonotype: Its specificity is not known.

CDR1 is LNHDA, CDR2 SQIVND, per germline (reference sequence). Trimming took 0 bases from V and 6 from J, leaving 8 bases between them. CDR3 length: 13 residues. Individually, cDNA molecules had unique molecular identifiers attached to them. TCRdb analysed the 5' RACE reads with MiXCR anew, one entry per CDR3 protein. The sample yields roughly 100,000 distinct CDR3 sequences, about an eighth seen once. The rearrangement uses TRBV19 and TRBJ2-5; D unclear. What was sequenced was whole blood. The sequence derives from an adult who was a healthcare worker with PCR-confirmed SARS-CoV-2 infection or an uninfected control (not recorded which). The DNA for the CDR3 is TGTGCCAGTAGTATAGACAGTATGAAGACCCAGTACTTC. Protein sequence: CASSIDSMKTQYF.